This T cell receptor (beta chain) was observed in a study of cytomegalovirus exposure and HLA in healthy donors. Study-level information: HLA-typed donors contributed around 88 million unique TCRs, which were held in an early data release. Study-wide results and limits: Based on reports, TCR beta sequences accurately predicted HLA-A and HLA-B alleles for most subjects. Productive rates of about 90% or about 30% were seen for most TCR beta V segments in an earlier analysis.

The CDR3 is 14 amino acids. Trimming took off 1 base at V and 4 bases at J, with 8 bases between the two ends. CDR1 is SEHNR, CDR2 FQNEAQ, per germline (reference sequence). As regards this clone: Its antigen is not known.

This PCR relied on a set of 60 Vbeta primers and 13 Jbeta primers. Assay: immunoSEQ multiplex PCR; the TCRdb copy retains only in-frame clones and omits some. This table holds 150,000 to 200,000 clones, approximately 77% found once. Donors had nominal health at sampling but likely had unrecorded immune exposures. The clonotype was recovered from a male donor in good health and CMV-seropositive. V gene TRBV7-9 combines with J gene TRBJ2-1; no clear D. Sequenced: PBMCs. The CDR3 nucleotides read TGTGCCAGCAGCTTAGGAACTCCATACAATGAGCAGTTCTTC. Encoded protein: CASSLGTPYNEQFF.